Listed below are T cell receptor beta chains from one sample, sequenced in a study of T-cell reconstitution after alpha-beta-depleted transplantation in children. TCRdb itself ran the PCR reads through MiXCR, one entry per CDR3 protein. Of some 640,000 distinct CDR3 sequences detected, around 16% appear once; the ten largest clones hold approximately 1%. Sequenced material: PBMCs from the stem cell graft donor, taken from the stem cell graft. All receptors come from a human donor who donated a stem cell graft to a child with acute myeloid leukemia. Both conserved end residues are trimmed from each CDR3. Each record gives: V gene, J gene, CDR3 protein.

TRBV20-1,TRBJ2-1,SAPRTDRGANNEQF
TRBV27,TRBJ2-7,ASSRNSYEQY
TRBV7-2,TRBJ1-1,ASSLAGQMNTEAF
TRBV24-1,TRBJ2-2,ATSSPDTGELF
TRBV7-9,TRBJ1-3,ASRSGDAGNTIY
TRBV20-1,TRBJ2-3,SARDLLGGETDTQY
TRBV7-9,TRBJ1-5,ASSLGTGVSNQPQH
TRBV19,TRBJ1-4,ASGDSQKLF
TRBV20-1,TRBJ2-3,SARTVTQGTDTQY
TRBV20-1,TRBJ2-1,SAPPQGDNEQF
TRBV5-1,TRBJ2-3,ASGLAGLDPTDTQY
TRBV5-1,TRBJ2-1,ASRQRQETCV
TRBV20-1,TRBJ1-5,SANMIRVNNQPQH
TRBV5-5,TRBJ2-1,ASSTLAGAAYNEQF
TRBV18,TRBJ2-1,ASSPRRDTLREANEQF
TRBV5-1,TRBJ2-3,ASSRSGRADTQY
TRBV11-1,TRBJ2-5,ASSARQREETQY
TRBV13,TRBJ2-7,ASSLFSGVTTEQY
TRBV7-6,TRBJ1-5,ASSLASRPGPSFEPQH
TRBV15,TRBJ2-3,ATSSRIGWKTDTQY
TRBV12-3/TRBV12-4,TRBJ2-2,ASSPGQPNTGELF
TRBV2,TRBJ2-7,ASLGQGSSYEQY
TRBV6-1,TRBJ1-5,ASSEGSRGPGQPQH
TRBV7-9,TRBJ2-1,ASSTMTGTPYNEQF
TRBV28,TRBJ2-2,ASSPQVGELF
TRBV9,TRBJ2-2,ASKAGRSNTGELF
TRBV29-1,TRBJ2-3,SVEADTQY
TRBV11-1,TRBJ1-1,ASTPMNTEAF
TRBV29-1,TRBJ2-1,SVVLAGVGSSNEQF
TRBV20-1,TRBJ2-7,SARKGTSLSYEQY
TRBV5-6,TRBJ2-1,ASSFLGKDEQF
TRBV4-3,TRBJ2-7,ASSQRSPGQRFDEQY
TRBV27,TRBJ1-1,ASSLYPGQGSEAF
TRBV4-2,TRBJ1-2,ASSQEKGFRYT
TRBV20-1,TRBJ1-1,SASRQHTEAF
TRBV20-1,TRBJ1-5,SAVGGRVQPQH
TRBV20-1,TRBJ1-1,SAVQVKAF
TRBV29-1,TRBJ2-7,SVEDGTESYEQY
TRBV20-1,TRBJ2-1,SARGLGTSEDNEQF
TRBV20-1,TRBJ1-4,SVPRGLANEKLF
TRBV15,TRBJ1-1,ATSVPQPGRNTEAF
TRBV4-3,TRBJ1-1,ASSQSRDREAF
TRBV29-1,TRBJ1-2,SFSGGDYGYT
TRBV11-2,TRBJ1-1,ASSPTTGMGTEAF
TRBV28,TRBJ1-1,ASSWQNMNTEAS
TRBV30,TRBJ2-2,AWSVSHVGELF
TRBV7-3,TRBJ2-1,ASSPGASGGALSYNEQF
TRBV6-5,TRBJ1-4,ASSSSDEAGGEKLF
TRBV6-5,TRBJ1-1,ASSSTLRGYTEAF
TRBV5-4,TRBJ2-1,ASSLEASGMNEQF
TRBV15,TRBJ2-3,ATSTSGGADTQY
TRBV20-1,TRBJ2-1,SARRTQGEQF
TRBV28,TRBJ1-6,ASSIRQAGPLH
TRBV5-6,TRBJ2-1,ASSFLYSSYNEQF
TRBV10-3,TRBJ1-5,AISESSQGQPQH
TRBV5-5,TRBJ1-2,ASSVSPGQGETFGYT
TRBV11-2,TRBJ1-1,ASGKLDTEAF
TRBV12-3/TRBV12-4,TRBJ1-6,ASSLQGGDSSPLH
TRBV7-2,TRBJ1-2,ASSLEQVGGYT